These 12 T cell receptor beta chains were all obtained from the same sample, sequenced in a study of blood T cell repertoires in COVID-19. Measured with immunoSEQ multiplex PCR; TCRdb has only the in-frame clones, and not every one. The data contain some 90,000 clones, approximately 86% of them singletons. The specimen was peripheral blood. The origin of the receptors is a man between 65 and 79 years old with active or convalescent COVID-19.

This chain links TRBV9 with TRBJ1-2; D remains unclear. Trimming removed 7 bases at V and 1 base at J, with 23 bases between. The CDR3 runs 17 residues. Germline CDR1 and CDR2: SGDLS and YYNGEE. CDR3 sequence: CASSHNVRTEFNYGYTF. The CDR3 DNA sequence: TGTGCCAGCTCTCATAATGTTAGGACTGAATTTAACTATGGCTACACCTTC.

At least ten counts were recorded for this clone. The rearrangement uses TRBV19 and TRBJ1-5; a weak D match, TRBD1 (5 bases). Germline V lookup: CDR1 LNHDA, CDR2 SQIVND (reference sequence). The CDR3 runs to 19 residues. The germline V and J ends were trimmed by 3 bases and 0 bases, with 21 bases remaining between them. Written as DNA, the CDR3 is TGTGCCAGTAGTATGATGGGTCAGGGCAGGGCCACTAGCAATCAGCCCCAGCATTTT. It is translated as CASSMMGQGRATSNQPQHF.

Written as DNA, the CDR3 is TGCGCCAGCAGCCAGAATCCGTGGAGGTTTGAAGCTTTCTTT. This translates into CASSQNPWRFEAFF. This chain connects TRBV4-1 to TRBJ1-1; D not certain. The CDR3 is 14 residues long. Germline V lookup: CDR1 MGHRA, CDR2 YSYEKL. V dropped 3 bases and J dropped 7 bases, with 15 bases sitting between them.

The gene calls are TRBV19 and TRBJ2-7; 11 nucleotides agree with TRBD2. The junction had 6 bases not matched to a gene; V was cut back by 4 bases and J by 4 bases. The CDR3 has 15 residues. The germline CDR1 and CDR2 sequences are LNHDA and SQIVND (reference sequence). In DNA, the CDR3 is TGTGCCAGTAGTAATCCTAGCGGGGGGAGTTACGAGCAGTACTTC. Its protein is CASSNPSGGSYEQYF.

This clone came up a few times. V is TRBV29-1 and J is TRBJ2-1, with 8 bases identical to TRBD1. The CDR3 totals 13 residues. The germline V gene encodes CDR1 SQVTM and CDR2 ANQGSEA. After removal of 7 bases from V and 7 bases from J, the junction contained 9 bases not matched to a gene. The CDR3 DNA reads as TGCAGCGCCGGACAGGGTGCCATGAATGAGCAGTTCTTC. Translation gives CSAGQGAMNEQFF.

V is TRBV5-1 and J is TRBJ1-2, with 9 bases matching TRBD1. J gave up 0 bases and V 0 bases, and 6 bases lay outside the gene matches. CDR1 and CDR2 (germline): SGHRS, YFSETQ. This CDR3 has 17 residues. CDR3 DNA sequence: TGCGCCAGCAGCTTGGAGGGGACAGGGCGGACTAACTATGGCTACACCTTC. Its protein is CASSLEGTGRTNYGYTF.

The chain combines TRBV30 with TRBJ1-5; D gene ambiguous. This CDR3 has 13 residues. Germline CDR1 is GTSNPN and CDR2 is SVGIG (reference sequence). Trimming stripped 1 base from V and 6 bases from J, with 10 bases between. The CDR3 DNA sequence: TGTGCCTGGAGTGCCTACCGGGGTCAGCCCCAGCATTTT. Translated: CAWSAYRGQPQHF.

This chain uses TRBV7-6 with TRBJ2-2; 7 bases match TRBD1. The germline V gene has CDR1 SGHVS and CDR2 FNYEAQ. V gave up 5 bases and J gave up 7 bases; unmatched junction bases: 4. CDR3 length equals 13 residues. This CDR3 is CASSTRQGGELFF. As DNA, the CDR3 is TGTGCCAGCAGCACCCGACAGGGCGGGGAGCTGTTTTTT.

This chain uses TRBV6-2 or TRBV6-3 with TRBJ1-2, with D maybe TRBD1 (6 bases). Looked up from germline, CDR1 is MNHEY and CDR2 is SVGEGT. This CDR3 region has 15 residues. The V end was cut by 0 bases, the J end by 8 bases, with 16 bases between. Here the CDR3 reads CASSYSTGGLKGYTF. CDR3 DNA sequence: TGTGCCAGCAGTTACTCGACCGGGGGGCTGAAGGGCTACACCTTC.

The gene calls are TRBV7-2 and TRBJ1-1; 8 bases line up with TRBD1. The V gene end was trimmed by 5 bases and the J gene end by 4 bases; junction bases not matched to a gene: 6. The CDR3 has 14 residues. Germline V gene data show CDR1 as SGHTA and CDR2 as FQGNSA. The CDR3 sequence: CASSNTGGSTEAFF. The CDR3 DNA reads TGTGCCAGCAGCAATACAGGGGGGAGCACTGAAGCTTTCTTT.

This clone is medium-sized (0.01 to 0.1%). The J gene is TRBJ2-7, the V gene TRBV4-1, with TRBD2 matching over 10 bases. Looked up from germline, CDR1 is MGHRA and CDR2 is YSYEKL. V was clipped by 0 bases and J by 5 bases; unmatched bases: 13. The CDR3 extends over 18 amino acids. The CDR3 DNA sequence: TGCGCCAGCAGCCAAGATCCCTACCCGGGACTAGCGACAAACGAGCAGTACTTC. This encodes CASSQDPYPGLATNEQYF.

The rearrangement links TRBV30 to TRBJ1-2, with D perhaps matching TRBD1 (5 bases). CDR1 GTSNPN and CDR2 SVGIG come from the germline V gene (reference sequence). Deletions cut 3 bases from V and 4 bases from J, with 12 bases between. The CDR3 sequence is 13 residues long. CDR3 in amino acids: CAWSELGPYGYTF. DNA of the CDR3: TGTGCCTGGAGCGAACTGGGGCCCTATGGCTACACCTTC.